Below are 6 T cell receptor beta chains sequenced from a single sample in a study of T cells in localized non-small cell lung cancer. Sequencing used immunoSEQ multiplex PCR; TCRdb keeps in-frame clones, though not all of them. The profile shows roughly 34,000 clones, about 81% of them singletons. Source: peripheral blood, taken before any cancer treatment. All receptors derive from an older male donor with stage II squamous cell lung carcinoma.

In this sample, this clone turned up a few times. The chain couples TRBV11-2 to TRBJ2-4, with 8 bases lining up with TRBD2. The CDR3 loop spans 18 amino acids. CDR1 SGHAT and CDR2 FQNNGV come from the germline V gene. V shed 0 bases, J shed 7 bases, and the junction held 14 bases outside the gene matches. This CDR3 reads CASSLDPTSVGRRNIQYF. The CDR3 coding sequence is TGTGCCAGCAGCTTAGACCCGACTAGCGTAGGACGGCGGAACATTCAGTACTTC.

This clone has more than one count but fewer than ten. Here the CDR3 DNA reads TGCGCCAGCAGCCATTCGGGGGAAGCGGCCACAGATACGCAGTATTTT. Translation gives CASSHSGEAATDTQYF. The chain joins TRBV5-1 to TRBJ2-3; the D gene is possibly TRBD2 (6 bases). Germline V gives CDR1 SGHRS, CDR2 YFSETQ. CDR3 length: 16 amino acids. V was shortened by 4 bases and J by 2 bases, with 17 bases between the two germline ends.

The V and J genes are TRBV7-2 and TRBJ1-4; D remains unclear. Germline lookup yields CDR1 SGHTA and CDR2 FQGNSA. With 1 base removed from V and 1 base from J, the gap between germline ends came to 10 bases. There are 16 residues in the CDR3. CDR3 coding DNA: TGTGCCAGCAGCTTAGTGGCAATGTTAACTAATGAAAAACTGTTTTTT. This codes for CASSLVAMLTNEKLFF.

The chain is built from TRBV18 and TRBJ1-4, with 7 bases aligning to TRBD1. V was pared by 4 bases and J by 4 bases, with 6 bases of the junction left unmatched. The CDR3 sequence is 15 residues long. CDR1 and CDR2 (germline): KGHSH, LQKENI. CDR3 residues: CASSQTGTDNEKLFF. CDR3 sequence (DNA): TGTGCCAGCTCACAAACCGGGACAGATAATGAAAAACTGTTTTTT.

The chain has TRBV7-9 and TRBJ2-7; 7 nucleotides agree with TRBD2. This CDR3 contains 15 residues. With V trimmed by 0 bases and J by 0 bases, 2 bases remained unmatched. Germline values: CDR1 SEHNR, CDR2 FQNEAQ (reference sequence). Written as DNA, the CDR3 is TGTGCCAGCAGCTTAGCTGGCGGGAGCTCCTACGAGCAGTACTTC. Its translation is CASSLAGGSSYEQYF. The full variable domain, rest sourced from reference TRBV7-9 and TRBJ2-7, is DTGVSQNPRHKITKRGQNVTFRCDPISEHNRLYWYRQTLGQGPEFLTYFQNEAQLEKSRLLSDRFSAERPKGSFSTLEIQRTEQGDSAMYLCASSLAGGSSYEQYFGPGTRLTVT.

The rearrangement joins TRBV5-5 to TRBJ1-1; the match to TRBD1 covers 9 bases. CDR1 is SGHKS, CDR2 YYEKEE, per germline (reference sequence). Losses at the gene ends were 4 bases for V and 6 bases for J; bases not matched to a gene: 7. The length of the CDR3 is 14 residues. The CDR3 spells CASSHRGQFAEAFF. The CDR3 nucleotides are TGTGCCAGCAGCCACAGGGGGCAATTCGCTGAAGCTTTCTTT.